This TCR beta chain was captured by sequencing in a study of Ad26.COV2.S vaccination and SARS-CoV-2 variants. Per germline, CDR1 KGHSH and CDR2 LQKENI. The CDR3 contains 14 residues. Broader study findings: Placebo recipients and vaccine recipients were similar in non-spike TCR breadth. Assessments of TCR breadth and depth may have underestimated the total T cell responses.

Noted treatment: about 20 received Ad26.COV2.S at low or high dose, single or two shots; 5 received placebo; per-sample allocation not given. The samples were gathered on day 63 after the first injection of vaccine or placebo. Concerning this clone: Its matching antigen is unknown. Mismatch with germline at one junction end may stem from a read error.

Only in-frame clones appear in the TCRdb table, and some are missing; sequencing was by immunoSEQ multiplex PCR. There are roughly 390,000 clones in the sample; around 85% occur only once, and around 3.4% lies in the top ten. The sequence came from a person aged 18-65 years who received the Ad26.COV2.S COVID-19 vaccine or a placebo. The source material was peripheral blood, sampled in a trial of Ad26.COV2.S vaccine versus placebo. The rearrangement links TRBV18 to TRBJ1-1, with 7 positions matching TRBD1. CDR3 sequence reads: CATKWEQGNPEAFF. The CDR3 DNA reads TGTGCCACTAAGTGGGAACAGGGGAACCCTGAAGCTTTCTTT. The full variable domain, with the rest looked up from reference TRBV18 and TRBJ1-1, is NAGVMQNPRHLVRRRGQEARLRCSPMKGHSHVYWYRQLPEEGLKFMVYLQKENIIDESGMPKERFSAEFPKEGPSILRIQQVVRGDSAAYFCATKWEQGNPEAFFGQGTRLTVV.